This TCR beta chain appears in the sequencing data of a study of cytomegalovirus exposure and HLA in healthy donors. Study-level points and caveats: Presence/absence analyses treated sequencing depth as roughly uniform across donors. Upon later analysis, HLA-associated TCR beta chains proved more clonally expanded than other, equally common chains. Previous analysis showed most TCR beta V segments were productive about 87% or about 30% of the time.

Researchers ran the PCR with 60 Vbeta and 13 Jbeta primers. TCRdb's copy holds only in-frame clones and misses some; the assay was immunoSEQ multiplex PCR. The sample consists of about 110,000 clones, 80% to 90% of them appearing once. With respect to this clone: Its antigen is currently unknown.

Trimming removed 1 base from V and 4 bases from J; junction bases left unmatched: 6. CDR1 is SEHNR and CDR2 is FQNEAQ in the germline V gene (reference sequence). This CDR3 is built from 15 residues. Unrecorded immune exposures were likely, despite nominal health at sampling. This rearrangement joins TRBV7-9 to TRBJ1-2, with TRBD1 matching over 7 bases. This receptor was taken from a man between 45 and 60 years old in good health and CMV-seronegative. Sequencing was done on a sample of PBMCs. This CDR3 is CASSLGTGDVYGYTF. The DNA of the CDR3 is TGTGCCAGCAGCTTAGGAACAGGGGATGTCTATGGCTACACCTTC. The full variable domain, with the rest looked up from reference TRBV7-9 and TRBJ1-2, is DTGVSQNPRHKITKRGQNVTFRCDPISEHNRLYWYRQTLGQGPEFLTYFQNEAQLEKSRLLSDRFSAERPKGSFSTLEIQRTEQGDSAMYLCASSLGTGDVYGYTFGSGTRLTVV.